The source of this T cell receptor beta chain is a study of cytotoxic CD8 clonotypes in ibrutinib-treated CLL. In the study overall: Partial response occurred in roughly 25 patients and complete response in 2; at median around 5.5 years, approximately 14 remained remitted and approximately twelve progressed. Regarding the study as a whole: Baseline clonality exceeded age-matched healthy donors and tracked circulating CD8+ T-cell counts. Public clonotypes proved infrequent, and on treatment they shrank or remained steady. A rise in clonality was seen at ibrutinib response, and a fall back toward baseline was seen at progression.

Sequencing was performed with immunoSEQ multiplex PCR; in TCRdb, only in-frame clones are kept and a portion is missing. The table includes about 84,000 clones, around 83% detected once. As to this clone: Antigen specificity is unknown.

Germline-derived CDR1 and CDR2 are SGHNT and YENEEA. V was clipped by 7 bases and J by 6 bases, with 18 bases between them. CDR3 size: 14 residues. The specimen was PBMCs, collected before ibrutinib treatment. The chain carries TRBV11-3 and TRBJ1-1, with D possibly being TRBD1 (5 bases). The receptor was isolated from a human donor with chronic lymphocytic leukemia. Here the CDR3 reads CASTAIGGWSEAFF. CDR3 sequence (DNA): TGTGCCAGCACCGCCATCGGGGGATGGTCTGAAGCTTTCTTT.